Listed here are 6 T cell receptor beta chains from one sample, sequenced in a study of T cell responses to AZD1222 COVID-19 vaccine (dated by TCRdb to the early 2020s). The library was made by the immunoSEQ multiplex PCR assay. The table comes from immuneACCESS by way of TCRdb, which keeps in-frame sequences with V and J called. Part of the clones is missing from these tables; in studies checked, under half for an unresolved V gene and the rest for unknown reasons. The table for this sample lists fewer than 130,000 clones; around 93% of them were counted only once. Of the sample, approximately 2.9% falls within the top ten clones. Interpreted using the paper, the time point label stands for: about 28 days (+/-7) after the second vaccine dose. This sample comprised peripheral blood, obtained 28 days after the second AZD1222 dose. These receptors came from an adult who received the AZD1222 COVID-19 vaccine.

The chain links TRBV6-5 to TRBJ1-1; D ambiguous. With 2 bases removed from V and 6 bases from J, the gap between germline ends came to 7 bases. CDR1 is MNHEY, CDR2 SVGAGI, per germline. The CDR3 runs 12 residues. CDR3 protein: CASSYTSSEAFF. The CDR3 DNA reads as TGTGCCAGCAGTTACACGTCCTCTGAAGCTTTCTTT.

This chain connects TRBV28 to TRBJ1-1; 7 bases are shared with TRBD1. The CDR3 has 11 amino acids. With V trimmed by 6 bases and J by 8 bases, 3 bases remained unmatched. In germline, CDR1 is MDHEN, CDR2 SYDVKM. CDR3 sequence (DNA): TGTGCCAGCAGAGGACAGGCGGAAGCTTTCTTT. Amino acid sequence: CASRGQAEAFF.

This chain uses TRBV29-1 with TRBJ2-3; a weak D match, TRBD1 (6 bases). Trimming cost V 5 bases and J 7 bases, with 10 bases left between them. The CDR3 consists of 11 residues. Germline V CDR1 and CDR2: SQVTM, ANQGSEA. DNA for the CDR3: TGCAGCGTTCGGACAGCTCATACGCAGTATTTT. It is translated as CSVRTAHTQYF.

This clone has only one observation. The gene calls are TRBV7-2 and TRBJ1-2; D possibly corresponds to TRBD1 (5 bases). The germline CDR1 and CDR2 sequences are SGHTA and FQGNSA. The germline V and J ends were trimmed by 7 bases and 3 bases, with 9 bases remaining between them. This CDR3 region has 12 residues. The CDR3 spells CASTRADYGYTF. In DNA, the CDR3 is TGTGCCAGCACCAGGGCAGACTATGGCTACACCTTC.

This clone appeared once. The chain links TRBV4-1 to TRBJ2-7; TRBD1 matches 10 bases. Trimming cost V 1 base and J 5 bases; bases outside gene matches: 5. This CDR3 is built from 15 residues. CDR1 is MGHRA, CDR2 YSYEKL, per germline. CDR3 bases: TGCGCCAGCAGCCAAGTAGGGACAGGGGTCCACGAGCAGTACTTC. Its protein is CASSQVGTGVHEQYF.

The sample holds one count of this clone. The chain links TRBV15 to TRBJ1-4, with D tentatively TRBD1 (6 bases). CDR1 and CDR2 from the germline V gene are LNHNV and YYDKDF (reference sequence). The CDR3 covers 15 residues. V lost 5 bases, J lost 7 bases, and 17 bases lay in between. The CDR3 sequence: CATSGETGPFEKLFF. The CDR3 DNA follows: TGTGCCACCAGCGGTGAAACAGGGCCATTTGAAAAACTGTTTTTT. Full variable domain (outside the CDR3, taken from reference TRBV15 and TRBJ1-4): DAMVIQNPRYQVTQFGKPVTLSCSQTLNHNVMYWYQQKSSQAPKLLFHYYDKDFNNEADTPDNFQSRRPNTSFCFLDIRSPGLGDTAMYLCATSGETGPFEKLFFGSGTQLSVL.